These 25 T cell receptor beta chains share one sample of origin, sequenced in a study of T cell responses to AZD1222 COVID-19 vaccine. Assay used: immunoSEQ multiplex PCR; TCRdb lists only in-frame clones, some missing. This sample has 120,000 to 150,000 clones, with roughly 90% found just once. Source: peripheral blood, taken 28 days after the second AZD1222 dose. The source of these receptors is an adult who received the AZD1222 COVID-19 vaccine.

This chain uses TRBV7-9 with TRBJ1-1; D not certain. V was trimmed by 4 bases and J by 8 bases, leaving 11 bases between them. This CDR3 has 12 amino acids. CDR1 and CDR2 from the germline V gene are SEHNR and FQNEAQ (reference sequence). The CDR3 DNA is TGTGCCAGCAGCTCTCAGGATCGCGAAGCTTTCTTT. Amino acids: CASSSQDREAFF.

About this clone itself: The same CDR3 also results from other DNA sequences found in this sample. The V and J genes are TRBV30 and TRBJ1-5; the match to TRBD1 covers 11 bases. Losses at the gene ends were 5 bases for V and 3 bases for J; bases not matched to a gene: 3. Germline lookup yields CDR1 GTSNPN and CDR2 SVGIG (reference sequence). The CDR3 consists of 14 residues. The CDR3 DNA sequence: TGTGCCTGGGGACAGGGGGCGGACAATCAGCCCCAGCATTTT. Protein product: CAWGQGADNQPQHF.

The rearrangement links TRBV11-3 to TRBJ2-7; TRBD1 is a possible D gene (6 bases). V lost 6 bases and J lost 4, with 10 bases in between. Germline loops: CDR1 SGHNT, CDR2 YENEEA. There are 12 residues in the CDR3. This chain's CDR3 is CASRTQGYEQYF. The CDR3 nucleotides are TGTGCCAGCAGGACGCAGGGGTACGAGCAGTACTTC.

This chain connects TRBV7-2 to TRBJ2-7, with TRBD2 as a possible D gene (5 bases). V was clipped by 1 base and J by 7 bases, with 11 bases between them. This CDR3 contains 13 residues. Germline V gene sequence: CDR1 SGHTA, CDR2 FQGNSA. The CDR3 region is CASSLGRTGEQYF. Written as DNA, the CDR3 is TGTGCCAGCAGCTTAGGCAGGACTGGGGAGCAGTACTTC.

The chain carries TRBV9 and TRBJ2-7; no clear D gene. Germline V gives CDR1 SGDLS, CDR2 YYNGEE. The CDR3 contains 15 residues. Trimming left V 4 bases short and J 2 bases short, with 16 bases between. The CDR3 loop is CASSTSDLSTYEQYF. CDR3 coding DNA: TGTGCCAGCAGCACGTCCGACCTTAGCACCTACGAGCAGTACTTC.

This chain uses TRBV10-1 with TRBJ1-1; 10 bases map to TRBD1. V lost 5 bases, J lost 6 bases, and 6 bases stayed unmatched. There are 14 residues in the CDR3. Germline CDR1 reads WNHNN; CDR2 reads SYGVQD (reference sequence). The CDR3, as DNA: TGCGCCAGCAGTCGGGACAGGGGTGCGCCTGAAGCTTTCTTT. It translates to CASSRDRGAPEAFF.

The chain combines TRBV2 with TRBJ1-2, with TRBD1 matching over 10 bases. With V trimmed by 5 bases and J by 3 bases, 3 bases remained unmatched. Germline loops: CDR1 SNHLY, CDR2 FYNNEI. This CDR3 contains 14 residues. Here the CDR3 DNA reads TGTGCCAGCAGTCGGGACAGGGGTGACTATGGCTACACCTTC. Its translation is CASSRDRGDYGYTF. Based on the CDR3 plus reference TRBV2 and TRBJ1-2, the full variable domain is EPEVTQTPSHQVTQMGQEVILRCVPISNHLYFYWYRQILGQKVEFLVSFYNNEISEKSEIFDDQFSVERPDGSNFTLKIRSTKLEDSAMYFCASSRDRGDYGYTFGSGTRLTVV.

The V call is TRBV5-4, the J call TRBJ1-1; no definite D call. V lost 0 bases and J lost 0, with 9 bases in between. Germline V CDR1 and CDR2: SGHNT, YYREEE (reference sequence). The CDR3 has 15 amino acids. Here the CDR3 DNA reads TGTGCCAGCAGCTTGGTACCGGGCATGAACACTGAAGCTTTCTTT. This sequence encodes CASSLVPGMNTEAFF.

This clone was seen only once. The junction differs from germline at one of its ends, possibly a read error. V and J are TRBV4-3 and TRBJ1-2; no definite D call. CDR1 and CDR2 from the germline V gene are LGHNA and YSLEER. The CDR3 spans 11 residues. The CDR3 spells CASSQGYGYTF. Written as DNA, the CDR3 is TGCGCCAGCAGTCAAGGGTATGGCTACACCTTC.

The chain employs TRBV6-5 and TRBJ2-7, with D perhaps TRBD1 (6 bases). Per the germline V gene, CDR1 is MNHEY and CDR2 is SVGAGI. V gave up 2 bases and J gave up 1 base, with 9 bases separating them. The CDR3 loop spans 14 amino acids. CDR3 region: CASSYGTNSYEQYF. The CDR3 DNA reads as TGTGCCAGCAGTTACGGGACAAATTCCTACGAGCAGTACTTC.

The chain combines TRBV28 with TRBJ1-1, with D unresolved. Germline CDR1 and CDR2: MDHEN and SYDVKM. The ends were cut back, 11 bases at V and 8 bases at J, with 12 bases in the middle. CDR3 length: 10 residues. For the CDR3, the DNA is TGTGCCTCCGCAGTAAGAGAAGCTTTCTTT. Protein: CASAVREAFF.

The J gene is TRBJ2-1, the V gene TRBV2; 10 bases match TRBD2. The CDR3 spans 18 residues. Germline CDR1 SNHLY, CDR2 FYNNEI. The V and J ends lost 6 bases and 4 bases, in that order; junction bases with no gene match: 15. The CDR3 reads CASSDRYGLAELYNEQFF. The CDR3 region has the DNA TGTGCCAGCAGCGATCGATATGGACTAGCGGAGCTTTACAATGAGCAGTTCTTC.

This chain connects TRBV7-2 to TRBJ1-2, with TRBD1 matching over 8 bases. From germline, CDR1 is SGHTA and CDR2 FQGNSA. CDR3 length: 14 residues. The ends lost 4 bases at V and 10 bases at J; junction bases unmatched: 11. The chain's CDR3 is CASSSTGGVSAYTF. The CDR3 DNA sequence: TGTGCCAGCAGCTCTACAGGGGGAGTTAGCGCCTACACCTTC.

V gene TRBV18 combines with J gene TRBJ1-2; D ambiguous. Germline-derived CDR1 and CDR2 are KGHSH and LQKENI. The CDR3 length is 15 residues. Trimming cost V 5 bases and J 4 bases, with 17 bases left between them. The CDR3 here is CASSEAEQILYGYTF. CDR3 DNA: TGTGCCAGCTCAGAGGCTGAACAGATCCTCTATGGCTACACCTTC. Combining the CDR3 with reference TRBV18 and TRBJ1-2 gives the whole variable domain NAGVMQNPRHLVRRRGQEARLRCSPMKGHSHVYWYRQLPEEGLKFMVYLQKENIIDESGMPKERFSAEFPKEGPSILRIQQVVRGDSAAYFCASSEAEQILYGYTFGSGTRLTVV.

This sequence joins TRBV5-1 and TRBJ2-7; D is uncertain. V shed 0 bases and J shed 3 bases, with 13 bases lying between them. Per the germline V gene, CDR1 is SGHRS and CDR2 is YFSETQ. CDR3 length: 15 residues. CDR3 protein: CASSLGSTDLYEQYF. In nucleotides, the CDR3 is TGCGCCAGCAGCTTGGGGAGTACAGACCTCTACGAGCAGTACTTC.

The genes are TRBV15 and TRBJ2-6; the D gene is possibly TRBD1 (5 bases). The V gene's germline CDR1 is LNHNV and CDR2 YYDKDF (reference sequence). Trimming left V 0 bases short and J 2 bases short, with 17 bases between. The CDR3 covers 19 residues. Here the CDR3 reads CATSREGQPKPTGANVLTF. The CDR3 bases are TGTGCCACCAGCAGAGAGGGGCAGCCAAAACCTACTGGGGCCAACGTCCTGACTTTC.

This chain connects TRBV19 to TRBJ1-1; D remains ambiguous. Germline assignment: CDR1 LNHDA and CDR2 SQIVND (reference sequence). CDR3 size: 13 residues. The V and J ends lost 9 bases and 5 bases respectively, with 16 bases between them. CDR3: CASSPQWETEAFF. CDR3 sequence (DNA): TGTGCCAGCTCCCCTCAGTGGGAGACTGAAGCTTTCTTT.

This clone was found once. The V call is TRBV27, the J call TRBJ1-2; 10 positions agree with TRBD1. The length of the CDR3 is 14 residues. In germline, CDR1 is MNHEY, CDR2 SMNVEV (reference sequence). V dropped 10 bases and J dropped 8; count of bases not matched to a gene: 13. Here the CDR3 reads CATRTSDRGSGYTF. Written as DNA, the CDR3 is TGTGCCACCAGGACCTCGGACAGGGGGTCCGGCTACACCTTC.

The chain combines TRBV10-3 with TRBJ2-1, with 8 bases aligning to TRBD1. CDR1 is ENHRY and CDR2 is SYGVKD in the germline V gene. J lost 7 bases, V lost 5 bases, and 13 bases had no gene match. This CDR3 is 16 amino acids long. CDR3 nucleotides: TGTGCCATCAGTCGGAGCGGGCAGGGGGCTCTAAATGAGCAGTTCTTC. It translates to CAISRSGQGALNEQFF.

The rearrangement joins TRBV11-2 to TRBJ1-1; D not certain. CDR3 length: 15 residues. The germline V gene encodes CDR1 SGHAT and CDR2 FQNNGV. V lost 1 base and J lost 1, with 10 bases in between. The CDR3 DNA follows: TGTGCCAGCAGCTTAGGGGTGACGGCGAACACTGAAGCTTTCTTT. As protein: CASSLGVTANTEAFF.

The gene calls are TRBV5-1 and TRBJ2-2, with 9 nucleotides matching TRBD2. The length of the CDR3 is 19 residues. Germline V gene data show CDR1 as SGHRS and CDR2 as YFSETQ. Trimming at V came to 1 base and at J to 0 bases, leaving 10 bases not matched to a gene. CDR3 DNA sequence: TGCGCCAGCAGCTTGATTGGTGCTAGCGGGATAGCGAACACCGGGGAGCTGTTTTTT. It is translated as CASSLIGASGIANTGELFF.

The chain uses TRBV28 and TRBJ2-7; D unclear. The CDR3 covers 11 residues. The V gene's germline CDR1 is MDHEN and CDR2 SYDVKM. V gave up 8 bases and J gave up 6 bases, with 11 bases separating them. The CDR3 coding sequence is TGTGCCAGCGGTAGGCTGATCGAGCAGTACTTC. Translated, it gives CASGRLIEQYF.

This clone appeared a single time. The V gene is TRBV10-1, the J gene TRBJ2-1; D gene ambiguous. There are 15 residues in the CDR3. V was trimmed by 3 bases and J by 2 bases, leaving 11 bases between them. The germline CDR1 and CDR2 sequences are WNHNN and SYGVQD (reference sequence). The CDR3 is CASSERTGTYNEQFF. In nucleotides, the CDR3 is TGCGCCAGCAGTGAAAGAACTGGAACCTACAATGAGCAGTTCTTC.

This rearrangement joins TRBV6-5 to TRBJ2-7; D not resolved. The V end lost 0 bases, the J end lost 6 bases, and 3 bases lay between the germline ends. The germline CDR1 and CDR2 sequences are MNHEY and SVGAGI. This CDR3 has 11 amino acids. The CDR3: CASSYSGEQYF. Written as DNA, the CDR3 is TGTGCCAGCAGTTACTCTGGCGAGCAGTACTTC.

Regarding this clone: Compared with germline, one end of the junction differs, possibly owing to a read error. The V gene is TRBV4-1, the J gene TRBJ2-1; 7 nucleotides line up with TRBD2. The CDR3 length is 16 residues. Germline values: CDR1 MGHRA, CDR2 YSYEKL. The CDR3 reads CVSSQAPSGVPNEQFF. The CDR3 coding sequence is TGCGTCAGCAGCCAAGCTCCTAGCGGAGTCCCCAATGAGCAGTTCTTC.